This is a list of T cell receptor beta chains from one sample in a study of blood T cell repertoires in COVID-19. Sequenced by immunoSEQ multiplex PCR; TCRdb stores in-frame clones only, minus some. The sample gives around 500,000 clones, roughly 90% of which show up once; roughly 1.9% is in the top ten. Sequencing was done on a sample of PBMCs or T cells enriched from blood (not recorded which). The receptors here all came from a woman aged 40 to 50 who had recovered from COVID-19. The CDR3 runs from the conserved cysteine through the conserved F or W. The order of the fields is V gene, CDR3 length, J gene, clone size, D gene, CDR3 DNA, CDR3 protein. D genes are given only for firm matches. Part of the rows lack a size; the others show once, few, many or a class for expanded clones.

V gene: TRBV15
CDR3 length: 15
J gene: TRBJ2-1
clone size: once
D gene: TRBD1
CDR3 DNA: TGTGCCACCAGCAGGGACAGGGGGTCCTACAATGAGCAGTTCTTC
CDR3 protein: CATSRDRGSYNEQFF

V gene: TRBV6-5
CDR3 length: 13
J gene: TRBJ2-7
clone size: .
D gene: .
CDR3 DNA: TGTGCCAGCACCCCACGGGTTTCCTACGAGCAGTACTTC
CDR3 protein: CASTPRVSYEQYF

V gene: TRBV27
CDR3 length: 16
J gene: TRBJ2-7
clone size: .
D gene: TRBD2
CDR3 DNA: TGTGCCAGCAGTCTAGCTAGCGGGAGGCAATCCTACGAGCAGTACTTC
CDR3 protein: CASSLASGRQSYEQYF

V gene: TRBV14
CDR3 length: 15
J gene: TRBJ1-2
clone size: once
D gene: .
CDR3 DNA: TGTGCCAGCAGCCACTCTCAGGGCTGGAGCTATGGCTACACCTTC
CDR3 protein: CASSHSQGWSYGYTF

V gene: TRBV24-1
CDR3 length: 16
J gene: TRBJ1-5
clone size: .
D gene: TRBD1
CDR3 DNA: TGTGCCACCAGTGAGACAGGGGGCGGGTTCGATCAGCCCCAGCATTTT
CDR3 protein: CATSETGGGFDQPQHF

V gene: TRBV7-2
CDR3 length: 15
J gene: TRBJ1-3
clone size: .
D gene: .
CDR3 DNA: TGTGCCAGCAGCCTGGACCGGGACTCTGGAAACACCATATATTTT
CDR3 protein: CASSLDRDSGNTIYF

V gene: TRBV30
CDR3 length: 13
J gene: TRBJ2-3
clone size: .
D gene: TRBD2
CDR3 DNA: TGTGCCTGGAATGCGGGAGGCACAGATACGCAGTATTTT
CDR3 protein: CAWNAGGTDTQYF

V gene: TRBV27
CDR3 length: 17
J gene: TRBJ2-5
clone size: .
D gene: TRBD2
CDR3 DNA: TGTGCCAGCAGTTTATTTGGAACTAGCGGGAGTCAAGAGACCCAGTACTTC
CDR3 protein: CASSLFGTSGSQETQYF

V gene: TRBV12-3/TRBV12-4
CDR3 length: 12
J gene: TRBJ1-2
clone size: once
D gene: TRBD1
CDR3 DNA: TGTGCCAGCCGGGGGACAGGGGCCGGCTACACCTTC
CDR3 protein: CASRGTGAGYTF

V gene: TRBV5-8
CDR3 length: 14
J gene: TRBJ1-2
clone size: .
D gene: .
CDR3 DNA: TGTGCCAGCAGCTTGGTCAGCAGGGATTATGGCTACACCTTC
CDR3 protein: CASSLVSRDYGYTF

V gene: TRBV7-9
CDR3 length: 15
J gene: TRBJ2-1
clone size: .
D gene: TRBD2
CDR3 DNA: TGTGCCAGCAGCTCCAAATGGCGGGAGGCGCGGGAGCAGTTCTTC
CDR3 protein: CASSSKWREAREQFF

V gene: TRBV7-8
CDR3 length: 13
J gene: TRBJ1-1
clone size: .
D gene: .
CDR3 DNA: TGTGCCAGCAGCTTAGTTCCAGGCACTGAAGCTTTCTTT
CDR3 protein: CASSLVPGTEAFF

V gene: TRBV5-1
CDR3 length: 17
J gene: TRBJ2-6
clone size: .
D gene: TRBD1
CDR3 DNA: TGCGCCAGCAGCGTCGGACAGGGCACGTCTGGGGCCAACGTCCTGACTTTC
CDR3 protein: CASSVGQGTSGANVLTF

V gene: TRBV30
CDR3 length: 11
J gene: TRBJ1-1
clone size: few
D gene: .
CDR3 DNA: TGTGCCTGGAGTCTTAACACTGAAGCTTTCTTT
CDR3 protein: CAWSLNTEAFF

V gene: TRBV11-2
CDR3 length: 18
J gene: TRBJ1-2
clone size: .
D gene: .
CDR3 DNA: TGTGCCAGCAGCTTACTCCCTGCCCCGGGGAGCGGGCTTTATGGCTACACCTTC
CDR3 protein: CASSLLPAPGSGLYGYTF

V gene: TRBV7-9
CDR3 length: 14
J gene: TRBJ2-7
clone size: .
D gene: TRBD1
CDR3 DNA: TGTGCCAGCAGCCTCTTGGGACAGAAGTACGAGCAGTACTTC
CDR3 protein: CASSLLGQKYEQYF

V gene: TRBV7-5
CDR3 length: 13
J gene: TRBJ2-7
clone size: .
D gene: .
CDR3 DNA: TGTGCCAGAAGTCGACGGACAGGGACCGAGCAGTACTTC
CDR3 protein: CARSRRTGTEQYF

V gene: TRBV4-3
CDR3 length: 14
J gene: TRBJ1-2
clone size: .
D gene: .
CDR3 DNA: TGCGCCAGCAGCGACAGGACCCGGGGCTATGGCTACACCTTC
CDR3 protein: CASSDRTRGYGYTF

V gene: TRBV24-1
CDR3 length: 12
J gene: TRBJ2-1
clone size: .
D gene: .
CDR3 DNA: TGTGCCACTGCGACGGGGGACAATGAGCAGTTCTTC
CDR3 protein: CATATGDNEQFF

V gene: TRBV19
CDR3 length: 17
J gene: TRBJ2-3
clone size: .
D gene: TRBD2
CDR3 DNA: TGTGCCAGTAGTGTATCCCCGACTAGCGGGGTCACAGATACGCAGTATTTT
CDR3 protein: CASSVSPTSGVTDTQYF